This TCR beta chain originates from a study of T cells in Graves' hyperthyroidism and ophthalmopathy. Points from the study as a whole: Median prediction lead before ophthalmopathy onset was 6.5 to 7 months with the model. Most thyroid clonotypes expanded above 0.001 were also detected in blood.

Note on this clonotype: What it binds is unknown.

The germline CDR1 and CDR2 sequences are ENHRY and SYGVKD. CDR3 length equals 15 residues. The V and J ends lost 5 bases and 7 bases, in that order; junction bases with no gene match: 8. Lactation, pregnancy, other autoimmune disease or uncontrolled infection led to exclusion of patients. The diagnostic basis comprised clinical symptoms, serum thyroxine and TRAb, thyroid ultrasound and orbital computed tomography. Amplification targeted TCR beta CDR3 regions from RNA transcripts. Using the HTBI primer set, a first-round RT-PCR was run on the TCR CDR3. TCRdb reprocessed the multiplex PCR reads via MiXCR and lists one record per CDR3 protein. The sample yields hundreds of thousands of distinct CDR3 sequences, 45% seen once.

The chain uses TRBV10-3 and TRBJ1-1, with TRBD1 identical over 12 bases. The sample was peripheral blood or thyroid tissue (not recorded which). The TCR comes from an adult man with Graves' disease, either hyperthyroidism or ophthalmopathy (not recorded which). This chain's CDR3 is CAISLGQGARGEAFF. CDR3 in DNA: TGTGCCATCAGTTTGGGACAGGGGGCGAGGGGTGAAGCTTTCTTT.